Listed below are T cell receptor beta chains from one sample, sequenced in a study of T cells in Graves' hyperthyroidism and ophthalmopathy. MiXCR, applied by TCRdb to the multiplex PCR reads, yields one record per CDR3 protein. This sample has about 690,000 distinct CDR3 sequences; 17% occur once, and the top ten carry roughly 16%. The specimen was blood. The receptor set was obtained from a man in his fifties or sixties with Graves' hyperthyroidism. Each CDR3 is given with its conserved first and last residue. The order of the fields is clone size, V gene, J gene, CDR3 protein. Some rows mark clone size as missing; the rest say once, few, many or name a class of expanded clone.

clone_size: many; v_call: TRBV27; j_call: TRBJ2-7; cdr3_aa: CASSFLAGRDYEQYF
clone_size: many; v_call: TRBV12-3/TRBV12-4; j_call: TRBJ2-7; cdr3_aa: CASRWDGLSYEQYF
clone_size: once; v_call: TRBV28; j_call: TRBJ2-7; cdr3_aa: CASSLAQPNQIPYEQYF
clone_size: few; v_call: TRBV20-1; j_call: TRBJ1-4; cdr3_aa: CSASPGGRVSEKLFF
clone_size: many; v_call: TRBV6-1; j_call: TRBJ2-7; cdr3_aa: CASRPKKRSPLYEQYF
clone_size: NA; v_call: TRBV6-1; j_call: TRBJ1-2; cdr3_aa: CASSEMTVYGYTF
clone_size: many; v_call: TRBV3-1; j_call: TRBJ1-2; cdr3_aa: CASSQEGQPGSGYTF
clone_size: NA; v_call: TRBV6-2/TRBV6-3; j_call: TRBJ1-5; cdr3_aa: CASSYVLGNQPQHF
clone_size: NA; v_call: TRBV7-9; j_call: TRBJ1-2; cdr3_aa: CASSFSRDRGELGYGYTF
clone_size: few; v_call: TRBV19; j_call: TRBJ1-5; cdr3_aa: CASSIFRSLSNQPQHF